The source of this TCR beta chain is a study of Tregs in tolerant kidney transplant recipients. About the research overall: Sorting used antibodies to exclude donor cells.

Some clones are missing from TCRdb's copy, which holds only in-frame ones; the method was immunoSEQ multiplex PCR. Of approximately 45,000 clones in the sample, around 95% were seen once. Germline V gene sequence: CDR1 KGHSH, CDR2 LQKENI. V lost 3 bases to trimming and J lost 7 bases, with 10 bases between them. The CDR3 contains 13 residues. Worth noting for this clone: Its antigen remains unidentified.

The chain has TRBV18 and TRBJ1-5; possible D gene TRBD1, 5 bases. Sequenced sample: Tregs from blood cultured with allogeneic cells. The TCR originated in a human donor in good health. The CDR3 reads CASSPQGWQPQHF. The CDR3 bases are TGTGCCAGCTCACCCCAGGGTTGGCAGCCCCAGCATTTT. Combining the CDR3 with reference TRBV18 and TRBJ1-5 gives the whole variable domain NAGVMQNPRHLVRRRGQEARLRCSPMKGHSHVYWYRQLPEEGLKFMVYLQKENIIDESGMPKERFSAEFPKEGPSILRIQQVVRGDSAAYFCASSPQGWQPQHFGDGTRLSIL.